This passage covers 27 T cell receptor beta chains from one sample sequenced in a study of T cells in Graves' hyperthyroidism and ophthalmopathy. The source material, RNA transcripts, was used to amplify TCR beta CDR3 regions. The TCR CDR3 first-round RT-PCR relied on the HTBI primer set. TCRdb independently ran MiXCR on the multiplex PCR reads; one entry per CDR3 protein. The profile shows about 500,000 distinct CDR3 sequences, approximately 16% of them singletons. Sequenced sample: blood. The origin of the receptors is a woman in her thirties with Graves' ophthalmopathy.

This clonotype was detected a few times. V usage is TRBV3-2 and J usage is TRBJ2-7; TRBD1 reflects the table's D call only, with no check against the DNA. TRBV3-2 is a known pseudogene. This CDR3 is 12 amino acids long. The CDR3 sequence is CAKQWPVDEQYF. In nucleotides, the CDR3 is TGTGCCAAGCAATGGCCTGTCGACGAGCAGTACTTC.

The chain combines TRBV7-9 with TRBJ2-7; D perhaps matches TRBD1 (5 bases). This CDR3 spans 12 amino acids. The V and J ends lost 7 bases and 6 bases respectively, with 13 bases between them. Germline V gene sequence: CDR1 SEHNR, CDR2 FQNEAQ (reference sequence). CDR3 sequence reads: CASTGIYAEQYF. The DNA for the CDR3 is TGTGCCAGCACAGGGATCTATGCCGAGCAGTACTTC.

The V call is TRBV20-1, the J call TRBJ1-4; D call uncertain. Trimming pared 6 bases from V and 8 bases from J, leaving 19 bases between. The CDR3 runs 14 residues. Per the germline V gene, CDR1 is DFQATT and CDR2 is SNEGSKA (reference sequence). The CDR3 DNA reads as TGCAGTGCCACGCAGAGGGTTGGTCAGGAAAAACTGTTTTTT. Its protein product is CSATQRVGQEKLFF.

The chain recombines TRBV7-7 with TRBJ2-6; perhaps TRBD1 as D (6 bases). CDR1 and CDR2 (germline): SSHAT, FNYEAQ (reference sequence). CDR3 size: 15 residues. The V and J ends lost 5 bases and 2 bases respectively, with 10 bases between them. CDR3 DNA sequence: TGTGCCAGCAGCATCAGGGGCCCTGGGGCCAACGTCCTGACTTTC. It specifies CASSIRGPGANVLTF.

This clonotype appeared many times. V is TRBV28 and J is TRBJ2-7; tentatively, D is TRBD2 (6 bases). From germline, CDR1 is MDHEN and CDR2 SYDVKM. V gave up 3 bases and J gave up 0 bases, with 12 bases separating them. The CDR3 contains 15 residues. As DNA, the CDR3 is TGTGCCAGCAGTTTGTCTGCGGGGAGCTCCTACGAGCAGTACTTC. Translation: CASSLSAGSSYEQYF.

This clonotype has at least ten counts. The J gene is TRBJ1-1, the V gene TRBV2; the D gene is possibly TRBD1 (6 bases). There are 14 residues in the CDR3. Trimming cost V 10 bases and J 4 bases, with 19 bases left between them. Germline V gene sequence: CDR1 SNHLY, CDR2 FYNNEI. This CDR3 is CATRGLTGSTEAFF. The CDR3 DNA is TGTGCCACCCGGGGGCTTACAGGGTCCACTGAAGCTTTCTTT.

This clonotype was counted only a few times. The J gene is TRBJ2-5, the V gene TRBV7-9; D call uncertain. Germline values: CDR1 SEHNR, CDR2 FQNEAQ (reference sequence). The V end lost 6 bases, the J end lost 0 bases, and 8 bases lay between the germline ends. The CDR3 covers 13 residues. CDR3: CASSPANQETQYF. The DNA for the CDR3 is TGTGCCAGCAGTCCCGCCAACCAAGAGACCCAGTACTTC.

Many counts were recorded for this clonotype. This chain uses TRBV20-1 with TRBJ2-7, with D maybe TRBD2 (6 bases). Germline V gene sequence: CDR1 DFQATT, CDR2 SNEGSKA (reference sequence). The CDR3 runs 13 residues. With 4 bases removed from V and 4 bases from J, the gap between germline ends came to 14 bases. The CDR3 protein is CSAKLPGGYEQYF. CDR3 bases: TGCAGTGCTAAATTGCCCGGGGGTTACGAGCAGTACTTC.

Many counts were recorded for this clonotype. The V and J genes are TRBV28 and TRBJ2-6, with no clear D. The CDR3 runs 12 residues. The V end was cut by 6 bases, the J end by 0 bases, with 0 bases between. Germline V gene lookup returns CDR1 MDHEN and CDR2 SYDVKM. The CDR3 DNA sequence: TGTGCCAGCAGCTCTGGGGCCAACGTCCTGACTTTC. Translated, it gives CASSSGANVLTF.

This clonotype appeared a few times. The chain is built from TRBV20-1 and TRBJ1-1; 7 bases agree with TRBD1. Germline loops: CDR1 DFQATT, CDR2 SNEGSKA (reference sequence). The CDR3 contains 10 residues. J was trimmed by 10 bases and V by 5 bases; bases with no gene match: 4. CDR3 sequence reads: CSAGNRGAFF. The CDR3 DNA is TGCAGTGCTGGGAACAGGGGAGCTTTCTTT.

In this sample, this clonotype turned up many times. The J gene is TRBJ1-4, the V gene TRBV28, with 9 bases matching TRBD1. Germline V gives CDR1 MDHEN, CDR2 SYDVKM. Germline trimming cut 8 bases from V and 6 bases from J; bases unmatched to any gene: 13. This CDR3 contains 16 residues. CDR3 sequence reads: CASQTGGASRHEKLFF. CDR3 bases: TGTGCCAGCCAAACAGGGGGCGCTTCGCGACATGAAAAACTGTTTTTT.

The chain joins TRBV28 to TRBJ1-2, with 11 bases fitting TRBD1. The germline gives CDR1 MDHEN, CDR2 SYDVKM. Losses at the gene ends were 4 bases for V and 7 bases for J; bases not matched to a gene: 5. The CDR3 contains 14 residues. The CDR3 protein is CASSSQGQGGGYTF. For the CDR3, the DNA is TGTGCCAGCAGTTCCCAGGGACAGGGGGGTGGCTACACCTTC.

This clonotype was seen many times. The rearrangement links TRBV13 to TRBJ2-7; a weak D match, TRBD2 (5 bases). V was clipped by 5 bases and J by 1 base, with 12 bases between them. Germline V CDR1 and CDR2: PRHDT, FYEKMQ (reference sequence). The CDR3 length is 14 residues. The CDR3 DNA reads TGTGCCAGCAGCCTAAGGGAGAGATCCTACGAGCAGTACTTC. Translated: CASSLRERSYEQYF.

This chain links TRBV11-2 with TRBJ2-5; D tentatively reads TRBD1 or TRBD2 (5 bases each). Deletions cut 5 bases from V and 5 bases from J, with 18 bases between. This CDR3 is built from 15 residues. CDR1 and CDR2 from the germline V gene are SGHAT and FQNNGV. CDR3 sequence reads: CASSRSGAPPETQYF. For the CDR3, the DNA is TGTGCCAGCAGCCGGTCCGGGGCCCCACCGGAGACCCAGTACTTC.

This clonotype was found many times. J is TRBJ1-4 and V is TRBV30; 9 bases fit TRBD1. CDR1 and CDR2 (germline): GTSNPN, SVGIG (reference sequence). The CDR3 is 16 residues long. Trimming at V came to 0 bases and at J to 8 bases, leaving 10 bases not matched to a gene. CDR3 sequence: CAWSVRGQGLLEKLFF. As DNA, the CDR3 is TGTGCCTGGAGTGTACGGGGACAGGGATTATTGGAAAAACTGTTTTTT.

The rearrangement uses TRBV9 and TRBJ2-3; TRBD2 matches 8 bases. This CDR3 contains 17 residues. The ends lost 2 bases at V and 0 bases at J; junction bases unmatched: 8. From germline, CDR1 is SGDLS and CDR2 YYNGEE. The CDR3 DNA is TGTGCCAGCAGCGTCCGTTTCGGGAGGGGGAGCACAGATACGCAGTATTTT. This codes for CASSVRFGRGSTDTQYF.

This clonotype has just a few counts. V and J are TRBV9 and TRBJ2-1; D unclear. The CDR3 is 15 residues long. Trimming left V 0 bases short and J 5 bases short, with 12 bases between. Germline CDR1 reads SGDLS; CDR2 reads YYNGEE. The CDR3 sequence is CASSVAASLDNEQFF. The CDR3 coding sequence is TGTGCCAGCAGCGTAGCGGCTAGTCTGGACAATGAGCAGTTCTTC.

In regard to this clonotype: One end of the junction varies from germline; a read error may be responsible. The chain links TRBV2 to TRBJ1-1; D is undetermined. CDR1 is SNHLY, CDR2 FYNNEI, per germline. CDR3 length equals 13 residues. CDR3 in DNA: TGTGCCAACAGTGAAGGCACGGCGGATGAAGCTTTCTTT. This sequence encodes CANSEGTADEAFF.

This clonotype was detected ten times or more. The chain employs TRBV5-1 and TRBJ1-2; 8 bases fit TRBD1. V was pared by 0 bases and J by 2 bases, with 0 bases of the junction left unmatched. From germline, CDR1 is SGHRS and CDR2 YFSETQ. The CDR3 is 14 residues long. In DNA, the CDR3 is TGCGCCAGCAGCTTGGACAGGGGGAACTATGGCTACACCTTC. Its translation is CASSLDRGNYGYTF.

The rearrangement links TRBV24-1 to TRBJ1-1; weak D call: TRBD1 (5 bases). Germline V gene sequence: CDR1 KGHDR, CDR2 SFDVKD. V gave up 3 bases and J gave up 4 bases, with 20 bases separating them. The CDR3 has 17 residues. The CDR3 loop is CATSDPPRWGDVTEAFF. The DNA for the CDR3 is TGTGCCACCAGTGATCCCCCCCGATGGGGCGATGTCACTGAAGCTTTCTTT.

This CDR3 reads CSADAISRYGYTF. The CDR3 DNA sequence: TGCAGCGCCGACGCAATCTCGAGATATGGCTACACCTTC. This chain joins TRBV29-1 and TRBJ1-2; D not resolved. The germline V and J ends were trimmed by 7 bases and 5 bases, with 17 bases remaining between them. CDR1 is SQVTM and CDR2 is ANQGSEA in the germline V gene. This CDR3 is 13 amino acids long. The complete variable domain, with remaining parts taken from reference TRBV29-1 and TRBJ1-2, reads SAVISQKPSRDICQRGTSLTIQCQVDSQVTMMFWYRQQPGQSLTLIATANQGSEATYESGFVIDKFPISRPNLTFSTLTVSNMSPEDSSIYLCSADAISRYGYTFGSGTRLTVV.

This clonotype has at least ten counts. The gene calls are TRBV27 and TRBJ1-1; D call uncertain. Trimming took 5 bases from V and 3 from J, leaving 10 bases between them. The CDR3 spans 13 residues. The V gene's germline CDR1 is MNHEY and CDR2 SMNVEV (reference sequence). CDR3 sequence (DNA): TGTGCCAGCAGTAAGGGAATGGACACTGAAGCTTTCTTT. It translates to CASSKGMDTEAFF.

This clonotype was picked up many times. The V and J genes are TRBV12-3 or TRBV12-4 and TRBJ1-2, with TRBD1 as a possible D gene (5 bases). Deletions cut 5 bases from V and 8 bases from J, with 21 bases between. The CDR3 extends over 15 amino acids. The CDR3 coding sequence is TGTGCCAGCAGTACTCGCCGGGACCTACTGAGGGGCTACACCTTC. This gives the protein CASSTRRDLLRGYTF.

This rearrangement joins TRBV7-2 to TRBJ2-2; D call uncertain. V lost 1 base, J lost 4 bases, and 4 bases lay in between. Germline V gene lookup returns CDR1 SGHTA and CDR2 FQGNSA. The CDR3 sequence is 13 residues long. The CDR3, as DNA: TGTGCCAGCAGCTTAGGATTCACCGGGGAGCTGTTTTTT. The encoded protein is CASSLGFTGELFF.

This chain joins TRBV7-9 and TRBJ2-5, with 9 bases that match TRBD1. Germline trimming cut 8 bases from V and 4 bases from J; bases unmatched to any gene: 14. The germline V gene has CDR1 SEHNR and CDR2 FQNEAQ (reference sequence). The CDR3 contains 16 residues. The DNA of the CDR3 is TGTGCCAGCGGGGGGACGCAACAGGGGGCTGGAGAGACCCAGTACTTC. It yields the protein CASGGTQQGAGETQYF.

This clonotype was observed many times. The DNA of the CDR3 is TGTGCCAGCAAGAGTACTGCCTACGAGCAGTACTTC. This sequence encodes CASKSTAYEQYF. The chain joins TRBV27 to TRBJ2-7, with D hard to call. V was trimmed by 7 bases and J by 2 bases, leaving 9 bases between them. CDR1 and CDR2 (germline): MNHEY, SMNVEV (reference sequence). The CDR3 covers 12 residues.

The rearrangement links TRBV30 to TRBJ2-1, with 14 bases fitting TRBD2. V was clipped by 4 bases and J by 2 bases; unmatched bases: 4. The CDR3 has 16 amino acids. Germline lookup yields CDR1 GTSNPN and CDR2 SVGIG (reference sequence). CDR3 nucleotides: TGTGCCTGGAATGGACTAGCGGGAGGCCCCTACAATGAGCAGTTCTTC. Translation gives CAWNGLAGGPYNEQFF.